These 5 T cell receptor beta chains were sequenced from one sample in a study of OX40 agonist ivuxolimab in advanced cancers. Produced via immunoSEQ multiplex PCR; TCRdb's table is partial and in-frame only. Among about 66,000 clones listed, 75% to 90% were seen once. Material: CD4+ or CD8+ T cells sorted from blood, obtained in a trial of the OX40 agonist ivuxolimab. The receptors were sampled from an adult with an advanced solid tumor such as melanoma, head and neck, liver or kidney cancer.

V usage is TRBV19 and J usage is TRBJ1-2; D uncertain. This CDR3 spans 14 amino acids. In germline, CDR1 is LNHDA, CDR2 SQIVND (reference sequence). Trimming took off 6 bases at V and 2 bases at J, with 13 bases between the two ends. The CDR3 bases are TGTGCCAGTAGCCATCGTGATGCAAACTATGGCTACACCTTC. As protein: CASSHRDANYGYTF.

The chain has TRBV28 and TRBJ2-5, with 12 bases aligning to TRBD2. V lost 8 bases to trimming and J lost 5 bases; unmatched junction nucleotides: 21. Germline values: CDR1 MDHEN, CDR2 SYDVKM. The CDR3 consists of 19 residues. Here the CDR3 DNA reads TGTGCCAGCGCCGATAGGTGGGGGGCGACTAGCGGGAGCGCGGAGACCCAGTACTTC. Amino acids: CASADRWGATSGSAETQYF.

For the CDR3, the DNA is TGTGCCAGCAGCTTAGCGTCAGGGACCTACGAGCAGTACTTC. Translation gives CASSLASGTYEQYF. The V and J genes are TRBV11-2 and TRBJ2-7; a weak D match, TRBD1 (5 bases). Per the germline V gene, CDR1 is SGHAT and CDR2 is FQNNGV. The V end lost 1 base, the J end lost 2 bases, and 9 bases lay between the germline ends. This CDR3 has 14 amino acids.

The rearrangement joins TRBV9 to TRBJ2-1; 7 bases map to TRBD2. Trimming at V came to 5 bases and at J to 2 bases, leaving 7 bases not matched to a gene. The CDR3 has 15 amino acids. Germline V gene sequence: CDR1 SGDLS, CDR2 YYNGEE. The CDR3 loop reads CASSNSGPPYNEQFF. As DNA, the CDR3 is TGTGCCAGCAGTAATAGCGGGCCGCCCTACAATGAGCAGTTCTTC.

The J gene is TRBJ2-7, the V gene TRBV5-4; D uncertain. CDR3 length: 12 residues. V shed 3 bases and J shed 6 bases, with 10 bases lying between them. Germline CDR1 SGHNT, CDR2 YYREEE (reference sequence). The CDR3 DNA is TGTGCCAGCAGCTCCCCTATGAGCGAGCAGTACTTC. Protein sequence: CASSSPMSEQYF.